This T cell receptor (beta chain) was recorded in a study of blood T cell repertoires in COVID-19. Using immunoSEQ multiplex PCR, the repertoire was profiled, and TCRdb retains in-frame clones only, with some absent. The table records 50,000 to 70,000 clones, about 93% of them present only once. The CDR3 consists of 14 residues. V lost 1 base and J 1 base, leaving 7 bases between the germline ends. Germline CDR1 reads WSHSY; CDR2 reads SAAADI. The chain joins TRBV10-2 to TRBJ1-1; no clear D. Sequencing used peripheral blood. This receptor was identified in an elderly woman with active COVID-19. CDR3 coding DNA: TGCGCCAGCAGTGAGTTCAGTACGAACACTGAAGCTTTCTTT. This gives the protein CASSEFSTNTEAFF.